This T cell receptor (beta chain) was sequenced in a study of T cell responses to AZD1222 COVID-19 vaccine. Study-wide findings and caveats: Mapped onto spike, vaccine-associated CD4 TCRs spanned it and were dominant at 160-218 and 743-854.

V shed 3 bases and J shed 5 bases, with 13 bases lying between them. The germline V gene has CDR1 SGHTA and CDR2 FQGNSA. The CDR3 contains 14 residues. TCRdb's copy holds only in-frame clones and misses some; the assay was immunoSEQ multiplex PCR. The top ten hold about 1.5% of the sample, which has 150,000 or so clones, about nine tenths seen once. Note on this clone: The antigen is unknown.

The sample in question was peripheral blood, obtained on day 0 of AZD1222 vaccination. J is TRBJ1-1 and V is TRBV7-2; D possibly corresponds to TRBD1 (5 bases). The TCR comes from an adult in good health. CDR3 protein: CASSFEGRGTEAFF. Here the CDR3 DNA reads TGTGCCAGCAGCTTTGAGGGGCGGGGGACTGAAGCTTTCTTT.